This T cell receptor (beta chain) is drawn from a study of regulatory T cells in long-lasting Graves disease. Ten or more counts support this clonotype. Stated time point: newly diagnosed GD, antithyroid drugs for less than 3 months. There was RNA extracted from PBMCs, and the TCR library was made from it. According to the study, TCR beta libraries were built with iRepertoire HTBI primers and CDR3-region Arm-PCR. TCRdb re-derived calls from the multiplex PCR reads in MiXCR, one entry per CDR3 protein. The profile shows 400,000 to 500,000 distinct CDR3 sequences, 14% of them singletons. The same data also contributed to another study, on T cells in Graves' hyperthyroidism and ophthalmopathy. From that study: During a first-round RT-PCR of the TCR CDR3, the HTBI primer set was used.

The sample here was peripheral blood mononuclear cells (PBMCs), taken at new diagnosis, from a patient treated with antithyroid drugs. The TCR was taken from a woman aged 45-65 years with Graves disease.

CDR3 coding DNA: TGCAGTGCTAGTAGTAGAGACAGGGTCGACACAGATACGCAGTATTTT. Encoded protein: CSASSRDRVDTDTQYF. V is TRBV20-1 and J is TRBJ2-3, with 7 bases lining up with TRBD1. Per the germline V gene, CDR1 is DFQATT and CDR2 is SNEGSKA (reference sequence). The trim removed 3 bases at V and 2 bases at J, leaving 11 bases unmatched. CDR3 length: 16 amino acids.